The 14 T cell receptor beta chains below were found in one sample sequenced in a study of cytomegalovirus exposure and HLA in healthy donors. PCR used 60 Vbeta primers and 13 Jbeta primers. Produced via immunoSEQ multiplex PCR; TCRdb's table is partial and in-frame only. Of 140,000 to 150,000 clones listed, approximately 57% were seen once; the top ten hold approximately 1.7%. Specimen: PBMCs. These receptor sequences come from a male donor in good health and CMV-seronegative.

This clone turned up a few times. This chain links TRBV7-2 with TRBJ1-6, with D perhaps TRBD1 (5 bases). Germline CDR1 reads SGHTA; CDR2 reads FQGNSA. This CDR3 contains 14 residues. Trimming removed 3 bases at V and 9 bases at J, with 12 bases between. The CDR3 reads CASSLGPLSSPLHF. CDR3 nucleotides: TGTGCCAGCAGCTTGGGGCCGCTTAGTTCACCCCTCCACTTT.

CDR3 in DNA: TGCGCCAGCAGCTTGGGGCTTGATGTGGAGACCCAGTACTTC. This codes for CASSLGLDVETQYF. This chain joins TRBV5-1 and TRBJ2-5; unclear D gene. The CDR3 runs 14 residues. V was shortened by 0 bases and J by 5 bases, with 11 bases between the two germline ends. Germline assignment: CDR1 SGHRS and CDR2 YFSETQ.

The rearrangement links TRBV11-1 to TRBJ2-3, with TRBD1 as a possible D gene (6 bases). This CDR3 contains 13 residues. Germline V gene lookup returns CDR1 SGHAT and CDR2 FQDESV (reference sequence). The V gene lost 3 bases and the J gene lost 11 bases, with 15 bases spanning the gap. CDR3 loop: CASSFQGRSMQYF. The CDR3 DNA reads TGTGCCAGCAGCTTTCAGGGGCGGTCAATGCAGTATTTT.

J is TRBJ1-3 and V is TRBV5-4; D ambiguous. The germline V and J ends were trimmed by 1 base and 0 bases, with 5 bases remaining between them. This CDR3 comprises 14 residues. Germline CDR1 is SGHNT and CDR2 is YYREEE (reference sequence). CDR3 region: CASSLWSSGNTIYF. The CDR3 DNA reads as TGTGCCAGCAGCTTGTGGAGCTCTGGAAACACCATATATTTT. Based on the CDR3 plus reference TRBV5-4 and TRBJ1-3, the full variable domain is ETGVTQSPTHLIKTRGQQVTLRCSSQSGHNTVSWYQQALGQGPQFIFQYYREEENGRGNFPPRFSGLQFPNYSSELNVNALELDDSALYLCASSLWSSGNTIYFGEGSWLTVV.

The rearrangement uses TRBV19 and TRBJ1-1; unclear D gene. Germline-derived CDR1 and CDR2 are LNHDA and SQIVND (reference sequence). The length of the CDR3 is 13 residues. V lost 3 bases and J 4 bases, leaving 9 bases between the germline ends. The CDR3 nucleotides are TGTGCCAGTAGTATCCAGTTTTCCACTGAAGCTTTCTTT. It codes for CASSIQFSTEAFF.

The rearrangement joins TRBV7-2 to TRBJ1-5; 8 bases are a match to TRBD1. Unmatched junction bases numbered 6, after V lost 1 base and J lost 1 base. Germline loops: CDR1 SGHTA, CDR2 FQGNSA. The CDR3 spans 17 residues. The CDR3 here is CASSLVGWTGSNQPQHF. The CDR3, as DNA: TGTGCCAGCAGCTTAGTAGGCTGGACAGGGAGCAATCAGCCCCAGCATTTT.

This clone was seen only once. The CDR3 DNA reads TGTGCCAGCAGTGACAGGGTTGAAAGCACAGATACGCAGTATTTT. Translating gives CASSDRVESTDTQYF. V is TRBV7-9 and J is TRBJ2-3, with 7 bases matching TRBD1. After removal of 6 bases from V and 0 bases from J, the junction contained 6 bases not matched to a gene. Looked up from germline, CDR1 is SEHNR and CDR2 is FQNEAQ (reference sequence). CDR3 length: 15 amino acids.

J is TRBJ2-1 and V is TRBV9; TRBD2 is a possible D gene (5 bases). Germline CDR1 reads SGDLS; CDR2 reads YYNGEE. The CDR3 length is 16 residues. Trimming removed 0 bases from V and 3 bases from J, with 13 bases in between. The CDR3 DNA sequence: TGTGCCAGCAGCGTAGACGGAGGCCCCCTCTACAATGAGCAGTTCTTC. Encoded protein: CASSVDGGPLYNEQFF.

Written as DNA, the CDR3 is TGTGCCAGCTCACCACCCCTAGCGGGCACAGATACGCAGTATTTT. Its translation: CASSPPLAGTDTQYF. V and J are TRBV18 and TRBJ2-3; 7 bases map to TRBD2. The germline V gene encodes CDR1 KGHSH and CDR2 LQKENI. This CDR3 contains 15 residues. With 0 bases clipped from V and 1 base from J, the junction kept 1 base outside the gene matches.

The chain is built from TRBV7-2 and TRBJ1-1, with TRBD1 as a possible D gene (6 bases). The CDR3 consists of 15 residues. The V end was cut by 2 bases, the J end by 11 bases, with 21 bases between. Germline assignment: CDR1 SGHTA and CDR2 FQGNSA. The CDR3 sequence: CASSLQGQTWVEAFF. The DNA for the CDR3 is TGTGCCAGCAGCTTACAGGGACAAACATGGGTGGAGGCTTTCTTT.

DNA for the CDR3: TGTGCCAGCAGCTTAGGTCAGGCTCGTGGGGAGACCCAGTACTTC. Amino acid sequence: CASSLGQARGETQYF. The chain joins TRBV7-9 to TRBJ2-5; unclear D gene. This CDR3 region has 15 residues. The germline gives CDR1 SEHNR, CDR2 FQNEAQ (reference sequence). V shed 1 base and J shed 5 bases, with 14 bases lying between them.

CDR3 residues: CAWSELYEAFF. CDR3 DNA: TGTGCCTGGAGTGAGCTTTACGAAGCTTTCTTT. The chain recombines TRBV30 with TRBJ1-1; no clear D. The V end was cut by 1 base, the J end by 8 bases, with 8 bases between. In germline, CDR1 is GTSNPN, CDR2 SVGIG (reference sequence). The CDR3 contains 11 residues.

This rearrangement joins TRBV30 to TRBJ1-4, with TRBD1 as a possible D gene (5 bases). V was pared by 2 bases and J by 3 bases, with 13 bases between. The CDR3 totals 15 residues. Germline V gives CDR1 GTSNPN, CDR2 SVGIG (reference sequence). The CDR3 DNA reads TGTGCCTGGAGTTTTCAGGGTACCGCTAATGAAAAACTGTTTTTT. Encoded protein: CAWSFQGTANEKLFF.

This sequence joins TRBV5-1 and TRBJ2-3, with 15 bases lining up with TRBD2. Unmatched junction bases numbered 5, after V lost 4 bases and J lost 5 bases. Per germline, CDR1 SGHRS and CDR2 YFSETQ. The CDR3 runs 16 residues. CDR3 loop: CASSPPGLAGGDTQYF. The CDR3 DNA is TGCGCCAGCAGCCCGCCGGGACTAGCGGGGGGAGATACGCAGTATTTT.